This T cell receptor beta chain was recorded in a study of shared clonotypes between healthy human individuals. Positively selected for CCR7, the CD45RO-negative cells used as naive CD8 cells excluded terminally differentiated effector memory CD45RA+ cells. TCRdb's copy holds only in-frame clones and misses some; the assay was immunoSEQ multiplex PCR. This sample has roughly 590,000 clones, with over 95% found just once. This clone has just one count. The clonotype was recovered from a woman aged 25-40 years in good health. The sample comprised naive CD8+ T cells sorted from blood.

In DNA, the CDR3 is TGTGCCAGCGAAGGCTTGGGAGAGCAGTTCTTC. It codes for CASEGLGEQFF. The chain combines TRBV2 with TRBJ2-1; D is uncertain. This CDR3 region has 11 residues. The V gene lost 8 bases and the J gene lost 10 bases, with 12 bases spanning the gap. The germline CDR1 and CDR2 sequences are SNHLY and FYNNEI.